The TCR beta chain described here comes from a study of T cell responses to AZD1222 COVID-19 vaccine. Study-level results: Scientists sampled the repertoires only once the peak T cell response had passed. Donor demographics were predominantly white British with a female majority; clonal diversity may be underestimated. Along spike, vaccine-associated CD4 TCRs were found throughout, with dominance at 160-218 and 743-854.

Sequenced by immunoSEQ multiplex PCR; TCRdb stores in-frame clones only, minus some. The data hold roughly 48,000 clones, with about 91% observed a single time. Trimming shortened V by 5 bases and J by 2 bases, and 13 bases separated the two germline ends. The CDR3 runs 15 residues. CDR1 is LNHDA, CDR2 SQIVND, per germline (reference sequence). As regards this clone: The antigen remains undetermined.

The rearrangement links TRBV19 to TRBJ1-5; D may be TRBD1 (5 bases). This clonotype was obtained from an adult who received the AZD1222 COVID-19 vaccine. The specimen comprised peripheral blood, sampled 28 days after the second AZD1222 dose. CDR3 loop: CASSDNRGRNQPQHF. The DNA for the CDR3 is TGTGCCAGTAGTGATAACCGGGGACGCAATCAGCCCCAGCATTTT.